This entry features one TCR beta chain sequence. There is no known antigen for this receptor. No base-level quality is on record; no much larger clone is a single base apart. The cohort consisted of fewer than 700 healthy bone marrow donors. Cohort members were all nominally healthy when sampled, although unrecorded immune exposures were likely present. The donor tested CMV seronegative, placing the donor among the approximately 400 seronegative members of the cohort. A peripheral blood sample was collected from each donor, and TCR beta sequencing was performed on peripheral blood mononuclear cells. Genomic DNA was extracted from the blood cell samples with the Qiagen DNeasy Blood Extraction Kit. Library preparation employed the immunoSEQ multiplex PCR assay. The multiplex PCR relied on a mix of 60 forward primers for TCR Vbeta segments and 13 reverse primers for TCR Jbeta segments. Amplification of the CDR3 region of rearranged TCR beta genes was performed with a multiplex PCR assay on genomic DNA. The Illumina HiSeq System was used to sequence the amplified TCR beta libraries as 87-base-pair reads. The source study handled its data this way. Across the roughly 600 repertoires, a later analysis counted some 80 million unique TCR beta chains, some 11 million of which were shared by at least two donors. To remove PCR and sequencing errors, raw reads were error-corrected and collapsed into unique sequences using a nearest-neighbor algorithm that merged closely related sequences. CDR3 sequences were aligned to IMGT reference sequences to assign V, D and J gene segments. For a sequence to be retained, a match of at least six nucleotides to both a V gene segment and a J gene segment was required. A rearrangement was called productive if the CDR3 had no stop codons and remained in frame with V and J, and every other rearrangement was called non-productive. CDR3 was defined according to IMGT convention as the region running from the second conserved V-encoded cysteine to the conserved J-encoded phenylalanine. The earlier analysis of about 570 of the donors excluded any sequence lacking an unambiguous match to a single V gene segment. In an earlier analysis of roughly 500 of the donors, V segments were called functional above 56.7% productive rearrangements and were called segregating when the between-donor standard deviation exceeded 5%. To diagnose cytomegalovirus status from the catalog of TCR beta chain sequences, a statistical classification framework was built. A later analysis assigned V and J genes by comparing TCR nucleotide sequences with IMGT/GENE-DB human TR gene sequences. In a later analysis, CDR3 sequences and most-parsimonious VDJ recombination scenarios were assigned using the TCRdist pipeline. In a later analysis, each TCR beta chain was defined by its CDR3 amino acid sequence together with its V-gene family, and reads lacking a unique V-gene family were excluded. A later analysis removed 592 highly shared, low-generation-probability nucleotide sequences to deal with suspected cross-contamination and a sequencing artifact. A later analysis calculated a clonal expansion index for each public chain from normalized within-repertoire ranks of inferred template counts. In a later analysis, generation probabilities were computed with a VDJ recombination model fitted to out-of-frame rearrangements, and the resulting probabilities were checked against IGoR. In a later analysis, TCR-TCR, TCR-HLA and TCR-CMV co-occurrence was scored with hypergeometric tests, and a repertoire-size bias correction was applied to TCR pairs. A later analysis estimated false discovery rates by permuting HLA or CMV assignments 20 times. In a later analysis, co-occurring TCRs were grouped with DBSCAN, and TCRdist sequence similarity was added when clustering was performed within HLA-allele-positive subsets. Co-occurrence clustering excluded repertoires with fewer than 30,000 or more than 120,000 public chains, plus five with anomalous nucleotide sharing. TCRdb provides this immuneACCESS table in a form limited to in-frame rearrangements. Some clones are lacking; in checked studies, under half of them reflect an unresolved V gene, and why the rest are absent is not known. V, J and clone size were drawn from that table, and D and trimming were deduced from the DNA. Across this sample there are roughly 150,000 clones, with about 75% seen only once. About 1.7% of the sample is taken by the ten largest.

This specimen belongs to a study of cytomegalovirus exposure and HLA in healthy donors (dated by TCRdb to the late 2010s). In the study overall: An earlier analysis of several hundred of the donors reported 250 to 300 Gb of sequence data and 120 million or so unique TCR beta sequences from approximately 180 million T cells. The study profiled the T cell repertoires of some 610 subjects by immunosequencing and related them to cytomegalovirus serostatus. A later analysis re-examined previously published TCR beta repertoires from roughly 650 donors and added high-resolution HLA genotyping to investigate patterns of TCR occurrence. High-throughput TCR immunosequencing, statistical association of individual TCRs with disease status, and machine learning were combined to predict cytomegalovirus infection status. The genetic ancestry cluster associated with self-reported Caucasian donors included roughly 84% of the approximately 400 genotyped donors. Donor age, sex, ethnicity and CMV serostatus were compiled together with the repertoire data. HLA typing covered class I and class II loci at four-digit resolution. Rather than drawing on any new phenotypic data, the later analysis identified candidate immune exposures from TCR beta sequences and the way those sequences occurred across donors. Among about 400 genotyped donors of the cohort, an average of around 250,000 unique TCR beta nucleotide sequences was sequenced per donor, of which roughly 18% were non-productive. Because of strong linkage in the cohort, roughly five DR-DQ haplotypes were treated as single units for association and clustering. The number of donors typed differed by locus, with 629-630 for A, B, C, DRB1 and DQB1, about 500 for DQA1, over 600 for DPA1, and some 440 for DPB1. A later genetic analysis took genome-wide SNP genotypes for about 60% of the roughly 670 donors and used that subset as a discovery cohort. Besides the first cohort of about 730 subjects, a separate validation cohort made up of some 110 different subjects was used. The study aimed to test whether cataloging public T cell receptors could reveal signatures of past pathogen exposure. In an earlier analysis of several hundred of the donors, high-throughput TCR beta sequencing was used to judge whether each TCR beta V gene segment behaved as functional or pseudogenic. All discovery cohort repertoires had been generated on a single sequencing platform. An early release covering roughly 600 HLA-typed donors comprised approximately 290 gigabases of sequencing data and tens of millions of unique TCR sequences. Study-level results and caveats: Three of the identified cytomegalovirus-associated TCR beta chains were confirmed in vitro to be specific for cytomegalovirus antigens. A further reported finding was that TCR beta sequences accurately predicted the HLA-A and HLA-B alleles for most subjects in the first cohort. Linkage disequilibrium might explain the correlated functional status among segregating V segments, but an unknown experimental factor could not be ruled out. In an earlier analysis of some 540 of the donors, most TCR beta V segments appeared in productive rearrangements about 87% or about 30% of the time, broadly matching IMGT annotations. Because HLA typing was missing for some donors at each locus, association tests included only the typed subset. Because counts were too low, seventeen rarely observed V segments, including chromosome 9 orphons, were left out of the earlier analysis of approximately 580 of the donors. According to a later genetic analysis, donors in an Asian-associated ancestry cluster had fewer N-insertions in productive TCRs than the approximately 650-donor mean. In a later analysis, HLA-associated TCR beta chains showed more clonal expansion and lower generation probabilities than non-associated chains that were equally common. This cohort had only TCR beta chains sequenced, and the lack of alpha or paired-chain data limited which features could be detected. Most TCR sequences were seen in very few donors, while some public TCRs were found in many individuals. The study listed 150 to 200 TCR beta chains as associated with cytomegalovirus. The only immune exposure information available for the cohort was CMV serostatus. When HLA alleles, especially DR and DQ, strongly co-occurred, attributing TCR associations to individual alleles was difficult. The sequencing pipeline was judged likely to have produced a cluster of highly shared sequence variants as a technical artifact. Presence/absence analyses assumed roughly uniform sequencing depth across donors, an assumption that may not hold. According to a later analysis, TCR association rates differed among HLA loci, with DRB1 alleles showing the most associated TCRs and HLA-C alleles showing the fewest. A later analysis associated 16,951 TCR beta sequences with specific HLA alleles at a false discovery rate of 0.05. A later genetic analysis associated a missense DCLRE1C variant with V-gene and J-gene trimming of TCR beta chains, and an independent cohort replicated the association. A later analysis found that most CMV-associated TCR beta chains appeared HLA-restricted, with HLA associations seemingly driven largely by CMV exposure. It was suggested by the authors that the approach could potentially be generalized to other disease states and immunological phenotypes. In both the original and validation cohorts, the classifier was reported to diagnose cytomegalovirus status with high specificity and sensitivity. In a later analysis, several top co-occurrence clusters were reported to appear linked to parvovirus B19, influenza, CMV and Epstein-Barr virus.

The TCR sequence derives from a woman in her 30s in good health and CMV-seronegative. Input material: PBMCs.

The CDR3 in this case is CARSFHIRDTYSPLHF. At the DNA level, the sequence is TGTGCCAGAAGCTTCCATATTCGCGACACCTATTCACCCCTCCACTTT. The chain joins TRBV5-3 to TRBJ1-6; the D gene cannot be resolved reliably. TRBV5-3 carries the ORF label, with uncertain function. Between the V and J ends, shortened by 2 bases and 8 bases respectively, the junction contains 17 bases. Its CDR3 holds 16 amino acids, cysteine through phenylalanine. Only the CDR3 portion is preserved as DNA: 48 bases, with reading frame beginning at the first base.